This T cell receptor beta chain was sequenced in a study of T cell changes during pregnancy in multiple sclerosis. The data were produced by immunoSEQ multiplex PCR, yet TCRdb's version contains in-frame clones alone and is incomplete. The sample gives tens of thousands of clones, around 90% of which show up once; approximately 0.8% is in the top ten. This clone was seen only once. The germline V gene encodes CDR1 SGHNT and CDR2 YENEEA. After removal of 4 bases from V and 3 bases from J, the junction contained 15 bases not matched to a gene. This CDR3 comprises 18 residues. The receptor was isolated from a female donor with multiple sclerosis, enrolled in a pregnancy study. The chain joins TRBV11-3 to TRBJ1-1, with 9 positions matching TRBD1. The material was CD4+ T cells from peripheral blood mononuclear cells, obtained in the first trimester of pregnancy. The CDR3 is CASSSGSTGGQEDTEAFF. The CDR3 DNA reads as TGTGCCAGCAGCTCAGGAAGCACAGGGGGCCAGGAGGACACTGAAGCTTTCTTT.